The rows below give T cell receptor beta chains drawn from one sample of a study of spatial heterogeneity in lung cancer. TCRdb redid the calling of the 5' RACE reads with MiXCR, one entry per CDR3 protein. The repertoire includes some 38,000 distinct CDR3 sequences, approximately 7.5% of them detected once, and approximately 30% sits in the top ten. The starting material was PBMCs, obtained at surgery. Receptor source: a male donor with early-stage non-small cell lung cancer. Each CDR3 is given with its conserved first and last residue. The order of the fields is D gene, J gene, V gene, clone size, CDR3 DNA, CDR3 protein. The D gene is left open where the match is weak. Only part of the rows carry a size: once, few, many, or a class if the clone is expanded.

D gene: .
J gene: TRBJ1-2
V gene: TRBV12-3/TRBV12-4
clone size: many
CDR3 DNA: TGTGCCAGCAGTTTTTACACACTGTACACCTTC
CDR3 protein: CASSFYTLYTF

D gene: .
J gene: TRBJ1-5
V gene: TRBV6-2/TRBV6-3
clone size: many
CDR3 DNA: TGTGCCAGCAGTGGCAGATATAGCAATCAGCCCCAGCATTTT
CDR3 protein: CASSGRYSNQPQHF

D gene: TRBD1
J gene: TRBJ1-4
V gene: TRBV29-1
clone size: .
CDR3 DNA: TGCAGCGTTAGGACAGGCGCCAATGAAAAACTGTTTTTT
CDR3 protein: CSVRTGANEKLFF

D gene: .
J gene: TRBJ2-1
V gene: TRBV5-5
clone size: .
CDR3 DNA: TGTGCCAGCAGCTTGGATATAGGGTTCTACAATGAGCAGTTCTTC
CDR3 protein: CASSLDIGFYNEQFF

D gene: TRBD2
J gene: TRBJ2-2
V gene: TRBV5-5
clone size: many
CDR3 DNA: TGTGCCAGCAGCTCCATAGCGGGAGGAAACACCGGGGAGCTGTTTTTT
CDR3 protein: CASSSIAGGNTGELFF

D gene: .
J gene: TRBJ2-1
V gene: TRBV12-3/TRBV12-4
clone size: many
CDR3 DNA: TGTGCCAGCAGTTTATTCCCCGGGGCCCCACCCTACAATGAGCAGTTCTTC
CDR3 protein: CASSLFPGAPPYNEQFF

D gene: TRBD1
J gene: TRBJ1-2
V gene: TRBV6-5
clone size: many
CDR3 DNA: TGTGCCACCTTGCCGGGACAGGGTCGCGGCTACACCTTC
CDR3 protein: CATLPGQGRGYTF

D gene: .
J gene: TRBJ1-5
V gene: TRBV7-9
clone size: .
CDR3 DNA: TGTGCCAGCAGCGCCATGGGGGGCAATCAGCCCCAGCATTTT
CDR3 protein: CASSAMGGNQPQHF

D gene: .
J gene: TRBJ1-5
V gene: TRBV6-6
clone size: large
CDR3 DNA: TGTGCCAGCAGTACACAGGGAAGCAATCAGCCCCAGCATTTT
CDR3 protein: CASSTQGSNQPQHF

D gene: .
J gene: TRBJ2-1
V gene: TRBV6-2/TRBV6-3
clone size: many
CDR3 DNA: TGTGCCAGCAGGCAGTTTTCGGGAGCTGGGTACAATGAGCAGTTCTTC
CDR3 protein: CASRQFSGAGYNEQFF

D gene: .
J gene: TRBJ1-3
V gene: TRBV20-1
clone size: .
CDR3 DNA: TGCAGTGCTAGAGATCAGGCTAACTCTGGAAACACCATATATTTT
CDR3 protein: CSARDQANSGNTIYF

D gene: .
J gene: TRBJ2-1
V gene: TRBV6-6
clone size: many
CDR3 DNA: TGTGCCAGCAGTTACGGAGGGGCAGCTTACAATGAGCAGTTCTTC
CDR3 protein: CASSYGGAAYNEQFF

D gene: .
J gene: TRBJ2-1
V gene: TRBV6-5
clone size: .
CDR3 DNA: TGTGCCAGCAGTTACGCCGGGACTTCATACAATGAGCAGTTCTTC
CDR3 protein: CASSYAGTSYNEQFF

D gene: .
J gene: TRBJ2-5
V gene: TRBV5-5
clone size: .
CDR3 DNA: TGTGCCAGCAGCAGGCGTGTACGGAATCAAGAGACCCAGTACTTC
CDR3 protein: CASSRRVRNQETQYF

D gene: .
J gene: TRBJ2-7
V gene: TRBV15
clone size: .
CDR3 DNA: TGTGCCACCAGCCTTGGGGGGGCGCGCTACGAGCAGTACTTC
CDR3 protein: CATSLGGARYEQYF